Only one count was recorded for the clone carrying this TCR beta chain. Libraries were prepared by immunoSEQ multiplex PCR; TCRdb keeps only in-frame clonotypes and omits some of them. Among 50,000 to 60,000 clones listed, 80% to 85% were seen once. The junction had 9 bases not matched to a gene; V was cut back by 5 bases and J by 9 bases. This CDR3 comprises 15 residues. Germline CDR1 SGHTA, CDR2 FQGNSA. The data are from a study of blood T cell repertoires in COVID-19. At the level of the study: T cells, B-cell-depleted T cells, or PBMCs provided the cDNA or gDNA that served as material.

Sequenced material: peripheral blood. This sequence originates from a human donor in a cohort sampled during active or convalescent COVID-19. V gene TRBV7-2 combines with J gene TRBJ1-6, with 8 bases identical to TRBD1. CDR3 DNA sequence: TGTGCCAGCAGCATCGGACAGGGAAGCGGTTCACCCCTCCACTTT. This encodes CASSIGQGSGSPLHF.